The 4 T cell receptor beta chains given below trace back to one sample, sequenced in a study of OX40 agonist ivuxolimab in advanced cancers. Clones were read by immunoSEQ multiplex PCR, and TCRdb kept only the in-frame ones, dropping some. Altogether 52,000 or so clones are present, roughly 86% being singletons, with the ten largest covering 11%. Sequenced here: CD4+ or CD8+ T cells sorted from blood, sampled in a trial of the OX40 agonist ivuxolimab. Receptors originate from an adult with an advanced solid tumor such as melanoma, head and neck, liver or kidney cancer.

V gene TRBV29-1 combines with J gene TRBJ2-7, with 9 bases identical to TRBD1. This CDR3 has 15 amino acids. V trimming: 6 bases; J trimming: 2 bases; junction bases outside the gene matches: 11. Germline loops: CDR1 SQVTM, CDR2 ANQGSEA. The CDR3 here is CSVTAGTGLTYEQYF. The CDR3 DNA is TGCAGCGTAACAGCCGGGACAGGGCTTACCTACGAGCAGTACTTC.

This chain uses TRBV4-3 with TRBJ1-1; tentative D call: TRBD1 (5 bases). The CDR3 has 15 residues. Germline V gene lookup returns CDR1 LGHNA and CDR2 YSLEER. V was pared by 0 bases and J by 2 bases, with 10 bases between. The CDR3: CASSQEGHRNTEAFF. CDR3 bases: TGCGCCAGCAGCCAAGAAGGACACCGTAACACTGAAGCTTTCTTT.

This sequence joins TRBV6-1 and TRBJ2-1, with TRBD2 matching over 7 bases. V shed 3 bases, J shed 15 bases, and the junction held 8 bases outside the gene matches. CDR1 MNHNS and CDR2 SASEGT come from the germline V gene. This CDR3 has 12 amino acids. CDR3 amino acids: CASSEVIAGMFF. The CDR3 bases are TGTGCCAGCAGTGAGGTAATAGCGGGCATGTTCTTC.

Comment on this clone: The identical CDR3 is also encoded by other nucleotide sequences in the sample. The chain uses TRBV5-1 and TRBJ2-7, with 7 bases that match TRBD1. The CDR3 is 14 amino acids. Germline CDR1 reads SGHRS; CDR2 reads YFSETQ. Germline trimming cut 0 bases from V and 1 base from J; bases unmatched to any gene: 1. DNA of the CDR3: TGCGCCAGCAGCTTGGGACAGGGTTCCTACGAGCAGTACGTC. Translation: CASSLGQGSYEQYV.